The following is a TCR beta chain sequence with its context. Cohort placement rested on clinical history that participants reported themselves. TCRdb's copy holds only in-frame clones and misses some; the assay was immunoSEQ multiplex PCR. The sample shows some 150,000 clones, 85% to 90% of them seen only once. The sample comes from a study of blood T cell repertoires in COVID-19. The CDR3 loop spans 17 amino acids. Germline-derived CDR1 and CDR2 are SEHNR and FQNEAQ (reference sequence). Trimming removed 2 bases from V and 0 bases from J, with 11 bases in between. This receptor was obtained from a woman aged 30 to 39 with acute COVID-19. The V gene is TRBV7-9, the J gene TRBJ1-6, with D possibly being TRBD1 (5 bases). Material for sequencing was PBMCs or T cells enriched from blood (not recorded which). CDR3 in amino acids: CASSLLQESSYNSPLHF. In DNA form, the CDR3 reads TGTGCCAGCAGCTTATTACAGGAAAGCTCCTATAATTCACCCCTCCACTTT.